This entry features one T cell receptor (beta chain) sequence. This sample was taken from a study of blood T cell repertoires in COVID-19. As for the study in general: T cells, B-cell-depleted T cells, or PBMCs provided the cDNA or gDNA that served as material.

Per the original data handling: Nucleated cell counts were estimated from reference gene primer amplification. Assay used: immunoSEQ multiplex PCR; TCRdb lists only in-frame clones, some missing. V and J calls and clone size follow that table, whereas D and trimming were derived from the DNA. The sample shows under 200,000 clones, 65% to 85% of them seen only once. V gave up 5 bases and J gave up 3 bases, with 7 bases separating them. The CDR3 has 12 residues. Adults between about 18 and 95 years of age took part from some 25 US areas. Cohorts were based on clinical histories the participants reported.

The TCR originated in a woman between 40 and 55 years old with acute COVID-19. The specimen was PBMCs or T cells enriched from blood (not recorded which). This chain connects TRBV12-3 or TRBV12-4 to TRBJ2-5; no definite D call. The CDR3 nucleotides read TGTGCCAGCAGTGTTTTAGAAGAGACCCAGTACTTC. Its translation: CASSVLEETQYF.